These 8 T cell receptor beta chains share one sample of origin, sequenced in a study of technical replicates of blood from a handful of donors. The table came from immunoSEQ multiplex PCR; TCRdb's copy has only in-frame clones and leaves some out. The sample yields about 80,000 clones, roughly 93% seen once. Input material: T cells isolated from PBMCs. The source of these receptors is a human donor in good health.

The genes are TRBV30 and TRBJ2-2; 12 bases line up with TRBD2. Per germline, CDR1 GTSNPN and CDR2 SVGIG (reference sequence). Trimming at V came to 7 bases and at J to 10 bases, leaving 7 bases not matched to a gene. CDR3 length equals 13 residues. Here the CDR3 DNA reads TGTGCCTTGCTAGCGGGAGGGCTTAAGGAGCTGTTTTTT. Protein sequence: CALLAGGLKELFF.

The chain joins TRBV9 to TRBJ2-2; 7 positions agree with TRBD2. The CDR3 is made up of 16 amino acids. The ends lost 0 bases at V and 7 bases at J; junction bases unmatched: 9. In germline, CDR1 is SGDLS, CDR2 YYNGEE. CDR3 DNA: TGTGCCAGCAGCGTAGGGGCGGGAGTCTTGGACGGGGAGCTGTTTTTT. Amino acids: CASSVGAGVLDGELFF.

The chain couples TRBV5-1 to TRBJ2-7; weak D call: TRBD2 (5 bases). This CDR3 contains 15 residues. The ends were cut back, 3 bases at V and 3 bases at J, with 16 bases in the middle. The germline V gene has CDR1 SGHRS and CDR2 YFSETQ. CDR3 sequence reads: CASSSEAADYYEQYF. The CDR3 coding sequence is TGCGCCAGCAGCTCGGAGGCGGCAGACTACTACGAGCAGTACTTC. Complete variable domain (other parts from reference TRBV5-1 and TRBJ2-7): KAGVTQTPRYLIKTRGQQVTLSCSPISGHRSVSWYQQTPGQGLQFLFEYFSETQRNKGNFPGRFSGRQFSNSRSEMNVSTLELGDSALYLCASSSEAADYYEQYFGPGTRLTVT.

The CDR3 nucleotides read TGTGCCAGCAGCGCAGGCGGGGGGCTCGGCACTGAAGCTTTCTTT. This codes for CASSAGGGLGTEAFF. The V gene is TRBV7-3, the J gene TRBJ1-1, with a weak D call TRBD1 (6 bases). The CDR3 sequence is 15 residues long. Deletions cut 5 bases from V and 4 bases from J, with 17 bases between. Per the germline V gene, CDR1 is SGHTA and CDR2 is FQGTGA.

The rearrangement joins TRBV11-2 to TRBJ2-7; 8 positions agree with TRBD1. V was pared by 2 bases and J by 4 bases, with 7 bases of the junction left unmatched. This CDR3 is built from 15 residues. CDR1 is SGHAT, CDR2 FQNNGV, per germline. In nucleotides, the CDR3 is TGTGCCAGCAGCTTACGGACAGGGAACATATACGAGCAGTACTTC. Translation: CASSLRTGNIYEQYF. Variable domain in full (rest from reference TRBV11-2 and TRBJ2-7): EAGVAQSPRYKIIEKRQSVAFWCNPISGHATLYWYQQILGQGPKLLIQFQNNGVVDDSQLPKDRFSAERLKGVDSTLKIQPAKLEDSAVYLCASSLRTGNIYEQYFGPGTRLTVT.

The rearrangement uses TRBV19 and TRBJ1-4, with 9 nucleotides matching TRBD1. Germline V CDR1 and CDR2: LNHDA, SQIVND (reference sequence). CDR3 length equals 15 residues. The ends lost 5 bases at V and 5 bases at J; junction bases unmatched: 6. CDR3 coding DNA: TGTGCCAGTAGTCCGTCCGGGACAGGGAATGAAAAACTGTTTTTT. This sequence encodes CASSPSGTGNEKLFF.

The genes are TRBV9 and TRBJ2-1, with 9 bases aligning to TRBD1. The CDR3 contains 15 residues. Trimming at V came to 3 bases and at J to 2 bases, leaving 3 bases not matched to a gene. Per the germline V gene, CDR1 is SGDLS and CDR2 is YYNGEE. CDR3 region: CASSEGQGTYNEQFF. CDR3 DNA: TGTGCCAGCAGCGAGGGACAGGGAACCTACAATGAGCAGTTCTTC.

The V and J genes are TRBV2 and TRBJ2-2; TRBD1 is a possible D gene (6 bases). The V end lost 4 bases, the J end lost 6 bases, and 9 bases lay between the germline ends. CDR1 and CDR2 from the germline V gene are SNHLY and FYNNEI. This CDR3 is 13 amino acids long. The CDR3, as DNA: TGTGCCAGCAGTGGACAGGTCCCCGGGGAGCTGTTTTTT. Protein: CASSGQVPGELFF.